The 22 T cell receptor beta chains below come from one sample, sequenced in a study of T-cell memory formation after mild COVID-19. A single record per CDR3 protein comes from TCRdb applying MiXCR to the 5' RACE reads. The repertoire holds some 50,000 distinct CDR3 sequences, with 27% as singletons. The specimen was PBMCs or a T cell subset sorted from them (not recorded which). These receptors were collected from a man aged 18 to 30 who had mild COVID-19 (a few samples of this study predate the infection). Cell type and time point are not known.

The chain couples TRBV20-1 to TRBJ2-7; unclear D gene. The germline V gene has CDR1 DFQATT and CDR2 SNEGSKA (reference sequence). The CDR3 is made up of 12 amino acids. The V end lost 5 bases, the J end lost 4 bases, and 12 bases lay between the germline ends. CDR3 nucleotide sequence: TGCAGTGCTCCCGGGCCCAGTTACGAGCAGTACGTC. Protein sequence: CSAPGPSYEQYV.

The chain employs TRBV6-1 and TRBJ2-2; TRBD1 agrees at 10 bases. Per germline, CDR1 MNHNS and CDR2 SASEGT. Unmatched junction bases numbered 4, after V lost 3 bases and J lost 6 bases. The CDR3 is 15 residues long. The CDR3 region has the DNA TGTGCCAGCAGTGATGGACAGGGGGGGCCCGGGGAGCTGTTTTTT. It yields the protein CASSDGQGGPGELFF.

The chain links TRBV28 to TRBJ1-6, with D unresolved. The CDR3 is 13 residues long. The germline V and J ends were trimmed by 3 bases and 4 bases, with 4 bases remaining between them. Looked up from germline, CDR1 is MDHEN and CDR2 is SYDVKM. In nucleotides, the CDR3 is TGTGCCAGCAGTTTCGATTATAATTCACCCCTCCACTTT. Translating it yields CASSFDYNSPLHF.

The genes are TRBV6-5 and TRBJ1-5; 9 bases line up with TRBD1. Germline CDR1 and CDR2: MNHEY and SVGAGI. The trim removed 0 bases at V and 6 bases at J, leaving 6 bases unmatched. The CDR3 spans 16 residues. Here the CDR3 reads CASSYSGTGRGQPQHF. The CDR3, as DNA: TGTGCCAGCAGTTACTCGGGGACAGGGCGCGGTCAGCCCCAGCATTTT.

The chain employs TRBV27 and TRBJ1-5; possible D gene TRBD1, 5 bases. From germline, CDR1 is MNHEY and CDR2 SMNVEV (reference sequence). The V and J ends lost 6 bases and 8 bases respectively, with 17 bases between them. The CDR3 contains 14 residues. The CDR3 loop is CASSPSGAGKPQHF. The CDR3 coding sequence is TGTGCCAGCAGCCCCAGTGGGGCTGGAAAGCCCCAGCATTTT.

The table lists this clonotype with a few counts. CDR3 in amino acids: CASSSQQGAYGDTQYF. CDR3 DNA sequence: TGTGCCAGCAGCTCTCAACAGGGGGCCTACGGAGATACGCAGTATTTT. V and J are TRBV7-2 and TRBJ2-3; 9 nucleotides align to TRBD1. The V gene's germline CDR1 is SGHTA and CDR2 FQGNSA. J was trimmed by 5 bases and V by 4 bases; bases with no gene match: 10. CDR3 length: 16 amino acids.

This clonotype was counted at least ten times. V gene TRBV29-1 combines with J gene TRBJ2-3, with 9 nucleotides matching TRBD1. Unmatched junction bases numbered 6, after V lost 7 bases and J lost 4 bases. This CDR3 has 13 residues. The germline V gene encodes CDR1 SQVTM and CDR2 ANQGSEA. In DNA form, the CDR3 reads TGCAGCGGGCGGGACAGGGAACCAGATACGCAGTATTTT. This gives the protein CSGRDREPDTQYF.

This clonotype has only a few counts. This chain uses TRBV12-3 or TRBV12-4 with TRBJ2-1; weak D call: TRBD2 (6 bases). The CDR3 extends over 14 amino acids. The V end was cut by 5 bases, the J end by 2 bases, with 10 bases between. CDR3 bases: TGTGCCAGCAGTACGGGACTGGCCTACAATGAGCAGTTCTTC. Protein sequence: CASSTGLAYNEQFF.

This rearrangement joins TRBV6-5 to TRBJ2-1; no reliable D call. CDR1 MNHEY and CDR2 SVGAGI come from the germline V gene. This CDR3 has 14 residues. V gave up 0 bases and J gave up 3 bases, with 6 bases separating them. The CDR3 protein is CASSYSVGYNEQFF. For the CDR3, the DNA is TGTGCCAGCAGTTACTCGGTGGGCTACAATGAGCAGTTCTTC.

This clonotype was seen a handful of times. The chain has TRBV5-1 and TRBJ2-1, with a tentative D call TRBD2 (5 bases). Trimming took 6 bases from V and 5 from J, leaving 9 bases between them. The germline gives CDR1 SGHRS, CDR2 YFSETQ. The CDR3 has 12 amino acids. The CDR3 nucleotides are TGCGCCAGCACGAGGGTTAACAATGAGCAGTTCTTC. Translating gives CASTRVNNEQFF.

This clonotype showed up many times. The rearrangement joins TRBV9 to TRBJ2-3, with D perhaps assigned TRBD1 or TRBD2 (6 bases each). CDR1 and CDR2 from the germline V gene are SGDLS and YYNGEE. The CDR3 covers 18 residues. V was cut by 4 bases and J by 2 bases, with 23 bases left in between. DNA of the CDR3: TGTGCCAGCAGCCCACGGAGGGGGGCAGCGTACTTCACAGATACGCAGTATTTT. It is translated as CASSPRRGAAYFTDTQYF.

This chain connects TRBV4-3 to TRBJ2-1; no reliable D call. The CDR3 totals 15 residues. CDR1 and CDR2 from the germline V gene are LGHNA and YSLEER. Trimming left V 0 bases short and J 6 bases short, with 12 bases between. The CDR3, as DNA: TGCGCCAGCAGCCAAGAATTCCCCCGACCCAATGAGCAGTTCTTC. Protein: CASSQEFPRPNEQFF.

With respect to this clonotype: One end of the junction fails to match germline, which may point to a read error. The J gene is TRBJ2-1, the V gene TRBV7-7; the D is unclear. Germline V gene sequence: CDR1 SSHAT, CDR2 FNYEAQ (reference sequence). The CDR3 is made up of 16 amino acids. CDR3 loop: CASSLEPAPASNEQFF. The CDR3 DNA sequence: TGTGCTAGCAGCTTAGAGCCCGCCCCGGCATCCAATGAGCAGTTCTTC.

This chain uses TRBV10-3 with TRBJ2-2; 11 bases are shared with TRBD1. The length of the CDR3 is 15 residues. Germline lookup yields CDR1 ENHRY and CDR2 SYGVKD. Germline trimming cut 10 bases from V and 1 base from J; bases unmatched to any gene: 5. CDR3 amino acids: CATGQGAENTGELFF. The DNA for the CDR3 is TGTGCCACCGGACAGGGGGCGGAGAACACCGGGGAGCTGTTTTTT.

The CDR3 DNA reads as TGTGCCAGCAGCCACTCCGGGACAGGGATGGAGACCCAGTACTTC. It translates to CASSHSGTGMETQYF. The V gene is TRBV14, the J gene TRBJ2-5, with TRBD1 matching over 9 bases. With V trimmed by 3 bases and J by 5 bases, 7 bases remained unmatched. CDR1 and CDR2 (germline): SGHDN, FVKESK. This CDR3 has 15 residues.

CDR3 DNA sequence: TGCGCCAGCAGCCAAGAAAGGGGACTGAACTACGAGCAGTACTTC. Amino acid sequence: CASSQERGLNYEQYF. The chain joins TRBV4-1 to TRBJ2-7, with D perhaps matching TRBD2 (6 bases). This CDR3 has 15 residues. CDR1 MGHRA and CDR2 YSYEKL come from the germline V gene. Between the trimmed V and J ends, which lost 0 bases and 3 bases, there was a span of 12 bases.

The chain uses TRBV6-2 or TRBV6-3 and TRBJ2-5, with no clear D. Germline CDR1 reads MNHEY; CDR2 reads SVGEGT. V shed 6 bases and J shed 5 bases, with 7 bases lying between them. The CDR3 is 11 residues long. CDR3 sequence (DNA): TGTGCCAGCAGAATAGGGGAGACCCAGTACTTC. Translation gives CASRIGETQYF.

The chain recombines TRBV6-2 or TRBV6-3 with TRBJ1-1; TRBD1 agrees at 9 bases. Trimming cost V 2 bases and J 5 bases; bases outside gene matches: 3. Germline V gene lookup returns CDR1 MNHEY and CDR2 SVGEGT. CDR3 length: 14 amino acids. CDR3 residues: CASSYRGQGTEAFF. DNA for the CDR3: TGTGCCAGCAGTTACCGCGGACAGGGGACTGAAGCTTTCTTT.

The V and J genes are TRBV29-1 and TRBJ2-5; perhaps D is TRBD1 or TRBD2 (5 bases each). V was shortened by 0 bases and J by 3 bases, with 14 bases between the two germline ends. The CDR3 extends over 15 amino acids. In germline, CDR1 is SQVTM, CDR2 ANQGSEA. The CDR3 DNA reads TGCAGCGTTGAAGACGGGCGGGCACAGGAAGAGACCCAGTACTTC. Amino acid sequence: CSVEDGRAQEETQYF.

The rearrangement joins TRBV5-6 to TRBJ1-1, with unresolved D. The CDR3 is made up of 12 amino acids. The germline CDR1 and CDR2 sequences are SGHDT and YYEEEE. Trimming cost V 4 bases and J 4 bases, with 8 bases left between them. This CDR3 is CASSLTPTEAFF. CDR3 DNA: TGTGCCAGCAGCCTCACCCCCACTGAAGCTTTCTTT.

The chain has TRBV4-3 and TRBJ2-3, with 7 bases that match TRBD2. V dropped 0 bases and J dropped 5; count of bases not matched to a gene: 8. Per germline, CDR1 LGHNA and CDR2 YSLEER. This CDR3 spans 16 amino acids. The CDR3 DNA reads TGCGCCAGCAGCCAAGATCACCGGACTAGGGAAGATACGCAGTATTTT. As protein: CASSQDHRTREDTQYF.

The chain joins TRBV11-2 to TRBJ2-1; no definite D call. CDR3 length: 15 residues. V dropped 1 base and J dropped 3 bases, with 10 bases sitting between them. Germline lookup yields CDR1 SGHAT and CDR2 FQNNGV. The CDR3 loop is CASSLGQEFYNEQFF. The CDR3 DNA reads TGTGCCAGCAGCTTAGGGCAGGAGTTCTACAATGAGCAGTTCTTC.